This T cell receptor beta chain originates from a study of blood T cells in healthy people across ages. Trimming cost V 2 bases and J 6 bases, with 23 bases left between them. This CDR3 has 17 residues. The germline CDR1 and CDR2 sequences are LGHNA and YNFKEQ. Then a second PCR, running roughly 7 to 11 cycles, was carried out with a sample-barcoded 5' primer and a J-beta primer mix. From the 5' RACE reads, TCRdb called clonotypes with MiXCR, one entry per CDR3 protein. Counted here are approximately 1.5 million distinct CDR3 sequences, 40% to 45% occurring once; the ten biggest clones make up around 4%.

This chain connects TRBV4-2 to TRBJ2-7; D uncertain. Material: blood. The sequence came from a woman aged 18-30 years in good health. CDR3 coding DNA: TGTGCCAGCAGCCAAAGAGGCAGTGGCGGCCCGGCGCGCGAGCAGTACTTC. Its protein is CASSQRGSGGPAREQYF.